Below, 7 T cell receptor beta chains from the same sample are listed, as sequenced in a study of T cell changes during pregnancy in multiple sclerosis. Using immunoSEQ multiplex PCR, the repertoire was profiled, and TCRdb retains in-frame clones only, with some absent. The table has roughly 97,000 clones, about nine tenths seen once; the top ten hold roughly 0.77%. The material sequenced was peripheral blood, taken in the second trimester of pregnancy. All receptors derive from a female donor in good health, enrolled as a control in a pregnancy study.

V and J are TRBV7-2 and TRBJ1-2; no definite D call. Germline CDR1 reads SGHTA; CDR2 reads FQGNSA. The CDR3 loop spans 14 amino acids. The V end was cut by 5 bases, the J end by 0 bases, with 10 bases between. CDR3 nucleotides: TGTGCCAGCAGCAACCCCGGTGCTAACTATGGCTACACCTTC. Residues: CASSNPGANYGYTF. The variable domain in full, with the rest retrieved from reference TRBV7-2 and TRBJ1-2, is GAGVSQSPSNKVTEKGKDVELRCDPISGHTALYWYRQSLGQGLEFLIYFQGNSAPDKSGLPSDRFSAERTGGSVSTLTIQRTQQEDSAVYLCASSNPGANYGYTFGSGTRLTVV.

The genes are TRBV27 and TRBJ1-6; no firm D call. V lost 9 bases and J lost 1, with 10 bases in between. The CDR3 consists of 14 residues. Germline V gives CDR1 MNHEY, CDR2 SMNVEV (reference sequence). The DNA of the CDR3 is TGTGCCAGTTTTTTTAGTTCCTATAATTCACCCCTCCACTTT. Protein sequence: CASFFSSYNSPLHF.

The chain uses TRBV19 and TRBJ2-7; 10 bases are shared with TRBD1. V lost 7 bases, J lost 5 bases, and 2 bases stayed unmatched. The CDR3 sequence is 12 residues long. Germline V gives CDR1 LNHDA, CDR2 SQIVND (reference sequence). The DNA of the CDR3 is TGTGCCAGTACCGACAGGGGGCACGAGCAGTACTTC. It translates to CASTDRGHEQYF.

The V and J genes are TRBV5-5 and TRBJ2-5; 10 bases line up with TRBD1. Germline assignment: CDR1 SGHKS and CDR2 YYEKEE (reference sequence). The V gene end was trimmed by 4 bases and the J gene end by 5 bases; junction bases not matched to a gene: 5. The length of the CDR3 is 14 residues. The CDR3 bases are TGTGCCAGCAGCACGCAGGACAGGGGGGAGACCCAGTACTTC. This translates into CASSTQDRGETQYF.

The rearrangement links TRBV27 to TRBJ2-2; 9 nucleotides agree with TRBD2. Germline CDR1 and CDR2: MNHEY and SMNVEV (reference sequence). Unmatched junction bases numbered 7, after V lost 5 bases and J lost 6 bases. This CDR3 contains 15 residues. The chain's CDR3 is CASSPYRTSAGELFF. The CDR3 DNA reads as TGTGCCAGCAGTCCGTACAGGACTAGCGCCGGGGAGCTGTTTTTT.

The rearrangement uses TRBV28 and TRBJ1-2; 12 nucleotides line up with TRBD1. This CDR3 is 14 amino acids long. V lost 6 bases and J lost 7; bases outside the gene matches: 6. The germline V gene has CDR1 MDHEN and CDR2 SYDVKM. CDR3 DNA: TGTGCCAGCAGCGGGACAGGGGGCGGGGGTGGCTACACCTTC. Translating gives CASSGTGGGGGYTF.

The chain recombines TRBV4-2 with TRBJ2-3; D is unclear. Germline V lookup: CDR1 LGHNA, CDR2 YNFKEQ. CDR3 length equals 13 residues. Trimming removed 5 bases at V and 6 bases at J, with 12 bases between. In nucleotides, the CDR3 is TGTGCCAGCAGCACACGCCTGTCGGATACGCAGTATTTT. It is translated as CASSTRLSDTQYF.